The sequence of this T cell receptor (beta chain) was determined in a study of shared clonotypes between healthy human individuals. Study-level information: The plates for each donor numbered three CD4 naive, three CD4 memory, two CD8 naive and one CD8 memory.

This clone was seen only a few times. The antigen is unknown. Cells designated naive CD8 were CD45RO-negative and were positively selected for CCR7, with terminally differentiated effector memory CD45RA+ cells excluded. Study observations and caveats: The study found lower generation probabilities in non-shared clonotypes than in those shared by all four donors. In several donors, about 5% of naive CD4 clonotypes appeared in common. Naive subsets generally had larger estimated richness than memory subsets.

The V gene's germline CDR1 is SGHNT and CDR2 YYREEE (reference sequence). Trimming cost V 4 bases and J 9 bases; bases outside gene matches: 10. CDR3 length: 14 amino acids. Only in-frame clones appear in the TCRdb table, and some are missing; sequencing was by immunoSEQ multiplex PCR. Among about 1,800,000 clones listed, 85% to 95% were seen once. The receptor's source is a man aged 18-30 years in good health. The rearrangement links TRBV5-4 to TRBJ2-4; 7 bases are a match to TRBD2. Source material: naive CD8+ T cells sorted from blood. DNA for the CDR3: TGTGCCAGCAGCCCAGCGGCGAGGGAGGGCATTCAGTACTTC. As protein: CASSPAAREGIQYF.